This T cell receptor beta chain comes out of a study of blood T cell repertoires in COVID-19. Study background: Donors in the United States, Italy and Spain gave samples during acute or convalescent COVID-19.

The germline CDR1 and CDR2 sequences are SGHDT and YYEEEE. The CDR3 spans 13 residues. With 1 base clipped from V and 4 bases from J, the junction kept 2 bases outside the gene matches. The method was immunoSEQ multiplex PCR; TCRdb's version includes in-frame clones alone and lacks a portion of them. Here the sample spans nearly 200,000 clones, approximately 84% being singletons. The chain carries TRBV5-6 and TRBJ2-7, with 7 bases identical to TRBD1. This receptor was taken from a human donor with acute or convalescent COVID-19. The donor label of this sample is uncertain. The sequencing input was peripheral blood. CDR3 in DNA: TGTGCCAGCAGCTTGTGGGACAGATACGAGCAGTACTTC. This translates into CASSLWDRYEQYF.